The source of this TCR beta chain is a study of T cells after posttransplantation cyclophosphamide. Study conclusions and caveats: Donor CD8+ memory clones often dominated recipient blood repertoires at later times. Tissue-infiltrating T cells from skin or gut overlapped little with blood T cells. Recipient CMV seropositivity and CMV reactivation strongly tracked TRB clonality.

V gave up 5 bases and J gave up 5 bases, with 15 bases separating them. Germline assignment: CDR1 SGHTA and CDR2 FQGNSA. This CDR3 has 14 amino acids. This clone has a count of ten or more. Its antigen is as yet unknown. Libraries were prepared by immunoSEQ multiplex PCR; TCRdb keeps only in-frame clonotypes and omits some of them. The sample yields roughly 45,000 clones, without any singletons. The sequence came from a man between 35 and 55 years old in good health, CMV-negative, and a related stem cell transplant donor. The genes are TRBV7-2 and TRBJ1-1; D possibly corresponds to TRBD1 (5 bases). The specimen sequenced was PBMCs. The CDR3 spells CASSLPTVDTEAFF. CDR3 coding DNA: TGTGCCAGCAGCCTCCCGACAGTGGATACTGAAGCTTTCTTT.